Presented here are 10 T cell receptor beta chains from one specimen sequenced in a study of glioma-infiltrating T cells. The iRepertoire nested amplicon-rescue multiplex PCR amplified TCR alpha and beta CDR3s from RNA. TCRdb re-called the multiplex PCR reads through MiXCR, storing one row per CDR3 protein. The data show approximately 130,000 distinct CDR3 sequences, with around a quarter seen just once and roughly a quarter held by the top ten. The sequencing input was glioma tissue, nonneoplastic brain tissue, or PBMCs (not recorded which). The origin of the receptors is a human donor with low-grade glioma or glioblastoma, undergoing nonglioma brain surgery, or in good health (not recorded which).

This clonotype was counted many times. This chain uses TRBV27 with TRBJ2-3; TRBD2 matches at 10 bases. V was clipped by 5 bases and J by 2 bases; unmatched bases: 7. This CDR3 has 16 residues. Germline V gene sequence: CDR1 MNHEY, CDR2 SMNVEV (reference sequence). DNA of the CDR3: TGTGCCAGCAGTCCGCTAGCGGGGGACACCACAGATACGCAGTATTTT. Protein product: CASSPLAGDTTDTQYF.

This clonotype was seen at least ten times. The chain combines TRBV6-1 with TRBJ2-1; D call uncertain. This CDR3 has 13 amino acids. From germline, CDR1 is MNHNS and CDR2 SASEGT. V lost 3 bases, J lost 6 bases, and 9 bases lay in between. Here the CDR3 DNA reads TGTGCCAGCAGTGACTGGTGGGGCAATGAGCAGTTCTTC. This sequence encodes CASSDWWGNEQFF.

This clonotype was recorded many times. This chain links TRBV6-1 with TRBJ2-7; D gene ambiguous. V shed 6 bases and J shed 6 bases, with 15 bases lying between them. The germline V gene encodes CDR1 MNHNS and CDR2 SASEGT. This CDR3 region has 13 residues. CDR3 in amino acids: CASRRKEGSEQYV. In DNA form, the CDR3 reads TGTGCCAGCAGACGGAAGGAAGGTAGCGAGCAGTACGTC.

This clonotype was recorded at least ten times. The rearrangement uses TRBV7-2 and TRBJ1-1, with 7 bases that match TRBD1. V lost 5 bases and J lost 4; bases outside the gene matches: 7. The CDR3 sequence is 14 residues long. The germline CDR1 and CDR2 sequences are SGHTA and FQGNSA. CDR3 sequence reads: CASSLGTESTEAFF. The CDR3, as DNA: TGTGCCAGCAGCCTAGGGACAGAGAGCACTGAAGCTTTCTTT.

This clonotype came up many times. The chain employs TRBV6-1 and TRBJ1-1; 7 bases line up with TRBD1. Germline CDR1 reads MNHNS; CDR2 reads SASEGT. This CDR3 has 14 amino acids. J was trimmed by 4 bases and V by 6 bases; bases with no gene match: 8. The CDR3 bases are TGTGCCAGCAGCAGGGACAGTACACGCACTGAAGCTTTCTTT. It encodes CASSRDSTRTEAFF.

This clonotype was found a few times. This rearrangement joins TRBV29-1 to TRBJ1-3, with D hard to call. V gave up 4 bases and J gave up 0 bases, with 10 bases separating them. The V gene's germline CDR1 is SQVTM and CDR2 ANQGSEA. The CDR3 spans 14 residues. The CDR3 region is CSVGDTYSGNTIYF. CDR3 coding DNA: TGCAGCGTTGGAGACACATACTCTGGAAACACCATATATTTT.

This chain uses TRBV5-8 with TRBJ2-3, with 8 nucleotides matching TRBD2. The CDR3 consists of 15 residues. The germline V gene has CDR1 SGHTS and CDR2 YDEGEE. Unmatched junction bases numbered 6, after V lost 4 bases and J lost 2 bases. CDR3 DNA sequence: TGTGCCAGCAGCCCCGACGGACTAGCCACAGATACGCAGTATTTT. It translates to CASSPDGLATDTQYF.

The chain recombines TRBV2 with TRBJ1-2; D is unclear. CDR1 and CDR2 from the germline V gene are SNHLY and FYNNEI. V lost 1 base to trimming and J lost 5 bases, with 17 bases between them. The length of the CDR3 is 16 residues. The CDR3 region has the DNA TGTGCCAGCAGTGAAGACGGAAGTAGTGCCCTATATGGCTACACCTTC. This codes for CASSEDGSSALYGYTF.

This clonotype was detected many times. V is TRBV28 and J is TRBJ2-5, with TRBD2 identical over 9 bases. CDR3 length: 15 residues. The germline V gene encodes CDR1 MDHEN and CDR2 SYDVKM. With V trimmed by 7 bases and J by 2 bases, 8 bases remained unmatched. The CDR3 DNA reads as TGTGCCAGCAAGGCGGGGGGGCCGTTACAAGAGACCCAGTACTTC. Protein product: CASKAGGPLQETQYF.

There are a few counts of this clonotype. The rearrangement joins TRBV18 to TRBJ2-5, with no clear D. Per the germline V gene, CDR1 is KGHSH and CDR2 is LQKENI. This CDR3 contains 13 residues. V was cut by 4 bases and J by 2 bases, with 8 bases left in between. CDR3 sequence reads: CASSQTLQETQYF. The CDR3 nucleotides read TGTGCCAGCTCACAAACCCTTCAAGAGACCCAGTACTTC.